This T cell receptor (beta chain) originates from a study of human T cells and chemical hapten exposure. Regarding the study as a whole: No change in TCRs above 1 in 1000 frequency was produced by DPC sensitization.

This CDR3 region has 15 residues. The ends lost 0 bases at V and 4 bases at J; junction bases unmatched: 4. Germline-derived CDR1 and CDR2 are MGHRA and YSYEKL. Time point here: patch test 3, about 24 weeks after DPC sensitization. Indicated treatment: therapeutic diphenylcyclopropenone sensitization with weekly scalp DPC. The drawing of blood occurred before each patch test was applied. Within the library, unique molecular identifiers were attached to each individual cDNA molecule. Per the original methods: From roughly 23,000 to 640,000 TCRs were found per sample, with a median of 95,638. TCRdb re-called the RACE reads with MiXCR, one entry per CDR3 protein. TCRdb, not the original authors, processed these V and J calls. Of some 30,000 distinct CDR3 sequences in the sample, about 5% were seen once. This clonotype was counted at least ten times. Its specificity is unknown.

This TCR was sampled from a man in his thirties or forties with alopecia areata. Some clones in this sample may be carry-over from other donors' samples. Sequenced material: whole blood, taken in connection with sensitization to the hapten diphenylcyclopropenone (DPC). The genes are TRBV4-1 and TRBJ1-2; 8 nucleotides agree with TRBD1. The DNA for the CDR3 is TGCGCCAGCAGCCAAGATACAGGGGGGAGCTATGGCTACACCTTC. It yields the protein CASSQDTGGSYGYTF.